This TCR beta chain was observed in a study of beta chain features in type 1 diabetes. As to this clone: Its cognate antigen is unknown.

Points from the study as a whole: In type 1 diabetes patients, VDJ junctions had fewer insertions; deletions at these junctions were more frequent. Shortening of TCRB CDR3s, moderate but significant, appeared in all four CD4+ subsets of Type 1 diabetes patients.

The CDR3 covers 15 residues. From germline, CDR1 is SGHTA and CDR2 FQGNSA. V shed 3 bases, J shed 2 bases, and the junction held 3 bases outside the gene matches. Sequencing targeted expressed TCRB transcripts, as all isolated RNA had been reverse transcribed. TCRdb keeps only in-frame clones here, not all; method: immunoSEQ multiplex PCR. The repertoire has roughly 350,000 clones, 8.5% to 10% of them found once; the top ten carry 0.45% to 0.65%. Sequencing used central memory CD4+ T cells from blood. The TCR was taken from a man aged 25-40 years with type 1 diabetes. This chain links TRBV7-2 with TRBJ2-3; 9 bases are shared with TRBD2. The chain's CDR3 is CASSFGLAPTDTQYF. CDR3 sequence (DNA): TGTGCCAGCAGCTTTGGACTAGCGCCCACAGATACGCAGTATTTT.